These 24 T cell receptor beta chains share one sample of origin, sequenced in a study of cytomegalovirus exposure and HLA in healthy donors. PCR primers comprised 60 Vbeta and 13 Jbeta primers. TCRdb's copy holds only in-frame clones and misses some; the assay was immunoSEQ multiplex PCR. The sample lists 75,000 to 100,000 clones, 70% to 85% occurring once. The sample taken for sequencing was PBMCs. These receptor sequences come from a man in his fifties or sixties in good health and CMV-seronegative.

The chain employs TRBV7-9 and TRBJ2-1; TRBD1 aligns across 8 bases. V lost 5 bases to trimming and J lost 8 bases; unmatched junction nucleotides: 11. CDR3 length equals 15 residues. CDR1 and CDR2 (germline): SEHNR, FQNEAQ (reference sequence). CDR3 sequence: CASSQGADFKDEQFF. The CDR3 DNA reads TGTGCCAGCAGCCAGGGGGCGGATTTTAAGGATGAGCAGTTCTTC.

The chain joins TRBV6-6 to TRBJ2-7; perhaps TRBD2 as D (5 bases). Trimming removed 6 bases from V and 0 bases from J, with 12 bases in between. CDR1 is MNHNY and CDR2 is SVGAGI in the germline V gene (reference sequence). CDR3 size: 14 residues. The CDR3 nucleotides are TGTGCCAGCAGGGAGGTTGGCCCCTCCTACGAGCAGTACTTC. The encoded protein is CASREVGPSYEQYF.

The chain employs TRBV5-1 and TRBJ2-7; 7 positions agree with TRBD1. Per the germline V gene, CDR1 is SGHRS and CDR2 is YFSETQ. The CDR3 totals 15 residues. Trimming cost V 5 bases and J 0 bases; bases outside gene matches: 8. The CDR3 bases are TGCGCCAGCAGGCCAACCCGGGACAGCTCCTACGAGCAGTACTTC. It yields the protein CASRPTRDSSYEQYF.

The chain joins TRBV5-1 to TRBJ2-3; D remains ambiguous. This CDR3 comprises 15 residues. V was clipped by 1 base and J by 3 bases, with 12 bases between them. Per the germline V gene, CDR1 is SGHRS and CDR2 is YFSETQ. The CDR3 here is CASSLMASDTDTQYF. In DNA, the CDR3 is TGCGCCAGCAGCTTGATGGCTAGTGATACAGATACGCAGTATTTT.

This clone was observed a few times. The chain is built from TRBV6-6 and TRBJ2-7, with D possibly matching TRBD2 (5 bases). The CDR3 contains 13 residues. Germline CDR1 and CDR2: MNHNY and SVGAGI (reference sequence). Trimming took off 6 bases at V and 2 bases at J, with 11 bases between the two ends. In nucleotides, the CDR3 is TGTGCCAGCAGCCGGGATCGAACCTACGAGCAGTACTTC. Translating it yields CASSRDRTYEQYF.

This chain joins TRBV30 and TRBJ2-6, with 10 bases identical to TRBD1. The CDR3 consists of 16 residues. CDR1 and CDR2 from the germline V gene are GTSNPN and SVGIG (reference sequence). V lost 5 bases and J lost 0; bases outside the gene matches: 4. The CDR3 DNA follows: TGTGCCTGGGGACAGGGGGGTGGCTCTGGGGCCAACGTCCTGACTTTC. Its translation: CAWGQGGGSGANVLTF.

The rearrangement links TRBV30 to TRBJ1-5, with 7 positions matching TRBD1. CDR3 size: 15 residues. CDR1 GTSNPN and CDR2 SVGIG come from the germline V gene (reference sequence). J lost 0 bases, V lost 3 bases, and 5 bases had no gene match. CDR3 bases: TGTGCCTGGAGCCCCGACAGGGATAGCAATCAGCCCCAGCATTTT. Translation gives CAWSPDRDSNQPQHF.

The chain combines TRBV7-6 with TRBJ1-6; no reliable D call. The CDR3 spans 12 residues. Trimming removed 2 bases at V and 10 bases at J, with 6 bases between. Germline values: CDR1 SGHVS, CDR2 FNYEAQ. Here the CDR3 DNA reads TGTGCCAGCAGCTTAAGCGACTCACCCCTCCACTTT. It is translated as CASSLSDSPLHF.

This clone showed up just a few times. The V call is TRBV19, the J call TRBJ1-4, with D unresolved. Germline CDR1 is LNHDA and CDR2 is SQIVND (reference sequence). The V gene lost 9 bases and the J gene lost 4 bases, with 18 bases spanning the gap. The CDR3 is made up of 15 amino acids. CDR3 DNA sequence: TGTGCCAGCGGGGAGGGCCGCACGGGTAATGAAAAACTGTTTTTT. Its protein is CASGEGRTGNEKLFF.

This clone was detected a few times. The chain uses TRBV29-1 and TRBJ2-3; possibly TRBD1 for D (6 bases). CDR3 size: 11 residues. The germline CDR1 and CDR2 sequences are SQVTM and ANQGSEA. V gave up 3 bases and J gave up 5 bases, with 6 bases separating them. CDR3 DNA: TGCAGCGTTGACAGGGGAGATACGCAGTATTTT. Protein: CSVDRGDTQYF.

The V and J genes are TRBV30 and TRBJ1-1; possible D gene TRBD1, 5 bases. The V gene's germline CDR1 is GTSNPN and CDR2 SVGIG (reference sequence). Trimming removed 3 bases at V and 8 bases at J, with 10 bases between. The CDR3 covers 11 residues. This CDR3 is CAWSGGGEAFF. Here the CDR3 DNA reads TGTGCCTGGAGCGGCGGGGGGGAAGCTTTCTTT.

The chain joins TRBV6-5 to TRBJ2-1; 9 bases fit TRBD1. The junction had 3 bases not matched to a gene; V was cut back by 0 bases and J by 6 bases. Germline CDR1 reads MNHEY; CDR2 reads SVGAGI. This CDR3 has 15 amino acids. CDR3 DNA: TGTGCCAGCAGTTACTCGTTGACAGGGGGCAATGAGCAGTTCTTC. Its translation is CASSYSLTGGNEQFF.

The chain couples TRBV5-4 to TRBJ2-6; weak D call: TRBD2 (5 bases). CDR3 length: 17 residues. Germline CDR1 SGHNT, CDR2 YYREEE (reference sequence). Deletions cut 3 bases from V and 0 bases from J, with 13 bases between. The CDR3 region has the DNA TGTGCCAGCAGCTCATGGATTGGGAGCTCTGGGGCCAACGTCCTGACTTTC. Residues: CASSSWIGSSGANVLTF.

The CDR3 DNA reads as TGTGCCAGCAGTGACTGGGACAGGGGAGCCAAAAACATTCAGTACTTC. Its protein product is CASSDWDRGAKNIQYF. The chain combines TRBV6-1 with TRBJ2-4, with 10 bases fitting TRBD1. The CDR3 sequence is 16 residues long. The germline gives CDR1 MNHNS, CDR2 SASEGT. The J segment lost 0 bases and the V segment lost 3 bases, leaving 2 bases of the junction unmatched.

V and J are TRBV5-1 and TRBJ2-7; 7 bases fit TRBD2. Germline values: CDR1 SGHRS, CDR2 YFSETQ. The length of the CDR3 is 16 residues. The trim removed 4 bases at V and 3 bases at J, leaving 13 bases unmatched. The CDR3 spells CASSTIPGTTYYEQYF. CDR3 nucleotide sequence: TGCGCCAGCAGCACAATTCCCGGGACTACCTACTACGAGCAGTACTTC.

The chain carries TRBV5-3 and TRBJ2-3; TRBD2 aligns across 10 bases. TRBV5-3 is classed as an ORF, of uncertain function. V was clipped by 3 bases and J by 2 bases; unmatched bases: 9. This CDR3 contains 17 residues. The CDR3 region has the DNA TGTGCCAGAAGCTCTCGTAAACTAGCGGGATCCACAGATACGCAGTATTTT. Protein product: CARSSRKLAGSTDTQYF.

This rearrangement joins TRBV6-1 to TRBJ1-5; 7 bases match TRBD1. V lost 7 bases, J lost 0 bases, and 6 bases stayed unmatched. This CDR3 is 15 amino acids long. Germline-derived CDR1 and CDR2 are MNHNS and SASEGT. The CDR3 region is CASTGGTDSNQPQHF. The CDR3 DNA follows: TGTGCCAGCACAGGCGGGACAGATAGCAATCAGCCCCAGCATTTT.

V is TRBV19 and J is TRBJ1-3, with D maybe TRBD1 (5 bases). V lost 8 bases and J lost 0, with 11 bases in between. The CDR3 covers 14 residues. Germline loops: CDR1 LNHDA, CDR2 SQIVND (reference sequence). The CDR3 region has the DNA TGTGCCAGTGCACAGGTCGACTCTGGAAACACCATATATTTT. It yields the protein CASAQVDSGNTIYF.

The chain is built from TRBV5-6 and TRBJ1-2, with a tentative D call TRBD1 (5 bases). This CDR3 is built from 14 residues. Deletions cut 5 bases from V and 4 bases from J, with 15 bases between. Germline V gene lookup returns CDR1 SGHDT and CDR2 YYEEEE. The CDR3 loop is CASRHGTRAYGYTF. The CDR3 DNA sequence: TGTGCCAGCAGGCACGGGACTCGGGCCTATGGCTACACCTTC.

The V gene is TRBV5-1, the J gene TRBJ2-7; D possibly corresponds to TRBD1 (5 bases). V shed 0 bases and J shed 6 bases, with 10 bases lying between them. The CDR3 length is 13 residues. CDR1 SGHRS and CDR2 YFSETQ come from the germline V gene. Here the CDR3 reads CASSLAGPGEQYF. DNA for the CDR3: TGCGCCAGCAGCTTGGCAGGGCCGGGCGAGCAGTACTTC.

This clone was seen just once. The CDR3 loop reads CASSPGLAGGLGTDTQYF. The DNA of the CDR3 is TGTGCCAGCAGCCCCGGACTAGCGGGGGGTCTTGGTACAGATACGCAGTATTTT. The chain combines TRBV7-2 with TRBJ2-3, with 14 bases matching TRBD2. This CDR3 contains 18 residues. With 5 bases clipped from V and 3 bases from J, the junction kept 10 bases outside the gene matches. Germline CDR1 SGHTA, CDR2 FQGNSA.

This sequence joins TRBV6-5 and TRBJ1-2, with D unclear. Looked up from germline, CDR1 is MNHEY and CDR2 is SVGAGI. Trimming cost V 6 bases and J 10 bases, with 12 bases left between them. The CDR3 is 11 residues long. This CDR3 reads CASRRGRDYTF. The CDR3 bases are TGTGCCAGCAGGCGGGGAAGGGACTACACCTTC.

The chain combines TRBV11-2 with TRBJ2-5; a weak D match, TRBD2 (7 bases). The CDR3 covers 16 residues. V was pared by 6 bases and J by 0 bases, with 17 bases between. Germline values: CDR1 SGHAT, CDR2 FQNNGV. Here the CDR3 DNA reads TGTGCCAGCAGGGGCGGGGGCCAGGGGTACCAAGAGACCCAGTACTTC. Translating it yields CASRGGGQGYQETQYF.

The chain recombines TRBV7-9 with TRBJ1-1; 7 bases are a match to TRBD1. Looked up from germline, CDR1 is SEHNR and CDR2 is FQNEAQ (reference sequence). The V gene end was trimmed by 4 bases and the J gene end by 1 base; junction bases not matched to a gene: 6. CDR3 length: 15 residues. Written as DNA, the CDR3 is TGTGCCAGCAGCTCCGGGCGACAGGGGAACACTGAAGCTTTCTTT. It is translated as CASSSGRQGNTEAFF.